The 6 T cell receptor beta chains given below trace back to one sample, sequenced in a study of T cells after yellow fever vaccination. TCRdb passed the 5' RACE reads through MiXCR, listing each CDR3 protein once. The sample lists approximately 550,000 distinct CDR3 sequences, about 13% occurring once. Here the sequenced sample was PBMCs, taken on the day of the yellow fever booster vaccination. Receptor source: a man younger than 40 who received the YFV17D yellow fever vaccine.

This chain links TRBV11-2 with TRBJ2-3; the match to TRBD2 covers 9 bases. This CDR3 comprises 16 residues. Germline V gene sequence: CDR1 SGHAT, CDR2 FQNNGV. The ends lost 5 bases at V and 5 bases at J; junction bases unmatched: 11. The CDR3, as DNA: TGTGCCAGCAGCAGACTGCGCGGGGGGGGTCTAGATACGCAGTATTTT. Amino acid sequence: CASSRLRGGGLDTQYF.

This chain links TRBV20-1 with TRBJ1-4; D call uncertain. Trimming took off 3 bases at V and 7 bases at J, with 12 bases between the two ends. The CDR3 extends over 13 amino acids. Looked up from germline, CDR1 is DFQATT and CDR2 is SNEGSKA (reference sequence). Here the CDR3 reads CSASVRRTEKLFF. The CDR3 bases are TGCAGTGCTAGCGTCAGGCGAACTGAAAAACTGTTTTTT.

J is TRBJ2-3 and V is TRBV7-8; weak D call: TRBD1 (6 bases). Germline V lookup: CDR1 SGHVS, CDR2 FQNEAQ. The CDR3 has 15 amino acids. Trimming took off 8 bases at V and 5 bases at J, with 20 bases between the two ends. The CDR3 region has the DNA TGTGCCAGCGAGGAGTTAGCCAAAGGGGGAGATACGCAGTATTTT. This encodes CASEELAKGGDTQYF.

The J gene is TRBJ2-4, the V gene TRBV7-8; no firm D call. The CDR3 is made up of 13 amino acids. CDR1 and CDR2 (germline): SGHVS, FQNEAQ. The V end lost 4 bases, the J end lost 6 bases, and 10 bases lay between the germline ends. For the CDR3, the DNA is TGTGCCAGCAGCTATGGACCGGTAAACATTCAGTACTTC. Its translation is CASSYGPVNIQYF.

The chain uses TRBV4-3 and TRBJ2-3; 14 bases match TRBD2. J was trimmed by 10 bases and V by 2 bases; bases with no gene match: 8. Germline CDR1 is LGHNA and CDR2 is YSLEER. This CDR3 is built from 16 residues. For the CDR3, the DNA is TGCGCCAGCAGCCAAAAGACTAGCGGGAGGGCCGGTCCGCAGTATTTT. This codes for CASSQKTSGRAGPQYF.

The chain is built from TRBV11-2 and TRBJ2-2; D uncertain. Deletions cut 1 base from V and 1 base from J, with 7 bases between. CDR1 and CDR2 from the germline V gene are SGHAT and FQNNGV. The CDR3 totals 15 residues. This CDR3 is CASSLAVVNTGELFF. The CDR3 DNA sequence: TGTGCCAGCAGCTTAGCTGTCGTGAACACCGGGGAGCTGTTTTTT.